This T cell receptor beta chain was recorded in a study of siplizumab effects on memory and regulatory T cells. This clone was counted once. Antigen: not known. The ends were cut back, 3 bases at V and 1 base at J, with 10 bases in the middle. CDR1 is KGHSH, CDR2 LQKENI, per germline. CDR3 length: 15 amino acids. Findings and limits, study-wide: Naive T cells looked more diverse than memory cells, and they looked like major contributors to the alloresponse. Mapping to unstimulated subsets was achieved for only a minor fraction of alloreactive clones.

Clones were sequenced by immunoSEQ multiplex PCR, and TCRdb holds only the in-frame ones, with some missing. The table records 90,000 to 150,000 clones, 80% to 95% of them present only once. What was sequenced was non-Treg CD4+ T cells sorted from blood. This TCR was sampled from a human donor in good health. The chain recombines TRBV18 with TRBJ1-3; unclear D gene. CDR3 loop: CASSPPANSGNTIYF. Written as DNA, the CDR3 is TGTGCCAGCTCACCGCCAGCAAATTCTGGAAACACCATATATTTT. Full variable domain (rest looked up from reference TRBV18 and TRBJ1-3): NAGVMQNPRHLVRRRGQEARLRCSPMKGHSHVYWYRQLPEEGLKFMVYLQKENIIDESGMPKERFSAEFPKEGPSILRIQQVVRGDSAAYFCASSPPANSGNTIYFGEGSWLTVV.